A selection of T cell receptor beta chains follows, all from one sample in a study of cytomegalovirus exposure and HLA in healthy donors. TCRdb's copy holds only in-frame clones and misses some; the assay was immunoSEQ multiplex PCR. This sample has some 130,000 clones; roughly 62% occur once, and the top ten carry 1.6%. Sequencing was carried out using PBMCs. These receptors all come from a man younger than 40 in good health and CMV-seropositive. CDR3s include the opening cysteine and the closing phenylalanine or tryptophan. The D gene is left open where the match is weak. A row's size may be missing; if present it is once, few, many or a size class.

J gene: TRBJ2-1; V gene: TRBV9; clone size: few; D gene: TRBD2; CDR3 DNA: TGTGCCAGCAGCGCGTCGGTAGCGGGAGGCCGAAATGAGCAGTTCTTC; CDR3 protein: CASSASVAGGRNEQFF
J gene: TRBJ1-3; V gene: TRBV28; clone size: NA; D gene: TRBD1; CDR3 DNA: TGTGCCAGCAGTTTACGGACAGGGTTAAAATATTTT; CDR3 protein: CASSLRTGLKYF
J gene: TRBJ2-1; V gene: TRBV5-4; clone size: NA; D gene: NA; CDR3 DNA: TGTGCCAGCAGCTTGTTTTCCAGTTCCTACAATGAGCAGTTCTTC; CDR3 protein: CASSLFSSSYNEQFF
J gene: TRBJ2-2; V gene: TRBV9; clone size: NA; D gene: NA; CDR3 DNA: TGTGCCAGCAGCGTAGTCGACACCGGGGAGCTGTTTTTT; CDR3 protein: CASSVVDTGELFF
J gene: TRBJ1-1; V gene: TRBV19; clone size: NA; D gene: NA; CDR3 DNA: TGTGCCAGTAGTATAGGTAGAATGAATCGATTGAACACTGAAGCTTTCTTT; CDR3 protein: CASSIGRMNRLNTEAFF
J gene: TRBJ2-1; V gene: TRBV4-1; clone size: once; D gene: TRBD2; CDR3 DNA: TGCGCCAGCAGCCAAGATCCAGGGACTAGCGGCAATGAGCAGTTCTTC; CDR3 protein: CASSQDPGTSGNEQFF
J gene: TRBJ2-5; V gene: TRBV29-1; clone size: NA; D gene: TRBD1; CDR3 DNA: TGCAGCGTTGAAGACAGGGGGCGGGTACCGGAGCAGTACTTC; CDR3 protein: CSVEDRGRVPEQYF
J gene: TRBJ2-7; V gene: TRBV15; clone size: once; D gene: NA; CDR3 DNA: TGTGCCACCAGCAGAGGCGGGGCAGGGGGAGTCTACGAGCAGTACTTC; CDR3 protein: CATSRGGAGGVYEQYF
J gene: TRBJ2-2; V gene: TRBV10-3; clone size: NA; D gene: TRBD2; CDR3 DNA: TGTGCCATCAGCCCCCAGGGCGGGAGAAACACCGGGGAGCTGTTTTTT; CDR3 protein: CAISPQGGRNTGELFF
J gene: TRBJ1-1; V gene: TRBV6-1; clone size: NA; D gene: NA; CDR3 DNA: TGTGCCAGCAGTGAAGTCCGGGAATCTGAAGCTTTCTTT; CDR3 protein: CASSEVRESEAFF
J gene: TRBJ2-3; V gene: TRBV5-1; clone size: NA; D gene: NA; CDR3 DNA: TGCGCCAGCAGCCCTGAGGAGGCACTCACAGATACGCAGTATTTT; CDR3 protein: CASSPEEALTDTQYF
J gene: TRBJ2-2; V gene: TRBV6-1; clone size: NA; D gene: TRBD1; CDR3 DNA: TGTGCCAGCAGTGATCGACCCCCGGGACAGGGGAACACCGGGGAGCTGTTTTTT; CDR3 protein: CASSDRPPGQGNTGELFF
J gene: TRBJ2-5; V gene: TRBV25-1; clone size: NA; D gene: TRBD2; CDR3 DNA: TGTGCCAGCCGACTAGCGGACTACAATGAGCAGTACTTC; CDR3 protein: CASRLADYNEQYF
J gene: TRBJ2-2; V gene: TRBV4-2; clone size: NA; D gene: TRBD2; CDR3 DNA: TGTGCCAGCAGCCAAGAAGCGGGAGGGCCCGGGGAGCTGTTTTTT; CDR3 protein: CASSQEAGGPGELFF
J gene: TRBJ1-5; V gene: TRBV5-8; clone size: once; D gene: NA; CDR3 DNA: TGTGCCAGCAGCTTCACGGGCAATCAGCCCCAGCATTTT; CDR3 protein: CASSFTGNQPQHF
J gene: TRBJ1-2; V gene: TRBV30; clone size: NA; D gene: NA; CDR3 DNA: TGTGCCTGGACCGCCCCAGGGATCTATGGCTACACCTTC; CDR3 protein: CAWTAPGIYGYTF
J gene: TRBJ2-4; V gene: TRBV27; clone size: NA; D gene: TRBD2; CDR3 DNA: TGTGCCAGCAGTTTCGCCCCTAACTGGGGACTAGCGGGCCCGAACATTCAGTACTTC; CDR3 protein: CASSFAPNWGLAGPNIQYF
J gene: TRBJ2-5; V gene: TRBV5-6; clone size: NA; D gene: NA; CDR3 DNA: TGTGCCAGCATCAAAATCGGACAGCAAGAGACCCAGTACTTC; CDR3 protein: CASIKIGQQETQYF
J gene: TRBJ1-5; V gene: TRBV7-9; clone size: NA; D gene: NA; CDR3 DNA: TGTGCCAGCAGCTTAGAGGGGAATGCCAATCAGCCCCAGCATTTT; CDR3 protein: CASSLEGNANQPQHF
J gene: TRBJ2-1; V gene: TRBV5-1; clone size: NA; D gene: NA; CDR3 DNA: TGCGCCAGCAGCTTTGATAGCTCCTACAATGAGCAGTTCTTC; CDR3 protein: CASSFDSSYNEQFF
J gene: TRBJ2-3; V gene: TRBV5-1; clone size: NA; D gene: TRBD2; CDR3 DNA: TGCGCCAGCAGCTTGGGGGCTAGCGGGAAATGGGCAGATACGCAGTATTTT; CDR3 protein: CASSLGASGKWADTQYF
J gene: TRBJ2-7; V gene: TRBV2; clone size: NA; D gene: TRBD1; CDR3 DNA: TGTGCCAGCGTTTTACAGGGGGCGTCCTACGAGCAGTACTTC; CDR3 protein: CASVLQGASYEQYF
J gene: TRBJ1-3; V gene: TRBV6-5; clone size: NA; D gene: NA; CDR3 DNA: TGTGCCAGCAGTTACCGGGTGGACTCTGCTGGAAACACCATATATTTT; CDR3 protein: CASSYRVDSAGNTIYF
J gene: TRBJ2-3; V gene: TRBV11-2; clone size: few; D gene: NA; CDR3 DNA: TGTGCCAGCAGCTTACGTTACAGGAGAAGTAGCACAGATACGCAGTATTTT; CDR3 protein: CASSLRYRRSSTDTQYF
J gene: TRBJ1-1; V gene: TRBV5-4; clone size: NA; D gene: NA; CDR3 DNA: TGTGCCAGCAGCTTGGGTGTCCAGGCGAGACCCACTGAAGCTTTCTTT; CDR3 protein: CASSLGVQARPTEAFF
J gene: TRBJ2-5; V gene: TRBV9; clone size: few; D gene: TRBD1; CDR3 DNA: TGTGCCAGCAGCCGGCGAGTCGGGCAGGGGGCAGGGACCCAGTACTTC; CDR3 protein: CASSRRVGQGAGTQYF
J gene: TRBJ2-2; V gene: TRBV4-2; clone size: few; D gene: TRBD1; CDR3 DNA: TGTGCCAGCAGCCCTACCGGGACAGGCCATTCCGGGGAGCTGTTTTTT; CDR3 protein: CASSPTGTGHSGELFF
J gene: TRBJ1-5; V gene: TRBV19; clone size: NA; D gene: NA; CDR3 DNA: TGTGCCAGTACCCGGAGGCAATATCAGCCCCAGCATTTT; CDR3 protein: CASTRRQYQPQHF
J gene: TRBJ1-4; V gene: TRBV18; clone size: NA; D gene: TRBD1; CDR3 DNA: TGTGCCAGCTCACCACCGCAGGGGGAAGGAGAAAAACTGTTTTTT; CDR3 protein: CASSPPQGEGEKLFF
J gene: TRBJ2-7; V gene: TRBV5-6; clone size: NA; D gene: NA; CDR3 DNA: TGTGCCAGCAGCTTGAGGAGCTCCTACGAGCAGTACTTC; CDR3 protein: CASSLRSSYEQYF
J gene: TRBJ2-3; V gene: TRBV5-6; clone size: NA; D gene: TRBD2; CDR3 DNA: TGTGCCAGCAGCCATCGACTAGCGGGAGAGGGGGCAGATACGCAGTATTTT; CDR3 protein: CASSHRLAGEGADTQYF
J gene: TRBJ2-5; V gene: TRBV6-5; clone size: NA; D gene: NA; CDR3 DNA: TGTGCCAGCAGCCCGTCGGGGGAGTGGGGCGAGACCCAGTACTTC; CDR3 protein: CASSPSGEWGETQYF
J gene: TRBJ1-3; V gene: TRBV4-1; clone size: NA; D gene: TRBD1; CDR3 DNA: TGCGCCAGCAGCCAAGGAAGAGACAGGGGCTCAGGAAACACCATATATTTT; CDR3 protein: CASSQGRDRGSGNTIYF
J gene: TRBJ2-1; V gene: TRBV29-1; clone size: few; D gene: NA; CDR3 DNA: TGCAGCGTTGAATGGGCAGGGCGACCCTACAATGAGCAGTTCTTC; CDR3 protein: CSVEWAGRPYNEQFF
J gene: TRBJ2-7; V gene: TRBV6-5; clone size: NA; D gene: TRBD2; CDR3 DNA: TGTGCCAGCAGTTACAAACTAGCGGGTGAGCAGTACTTC; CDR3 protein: CASSYKLAGEQYF
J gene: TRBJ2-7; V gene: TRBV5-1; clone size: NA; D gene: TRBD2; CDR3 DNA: TGCGCCAGCAGCCCGGGAGGAGAATACGAGCAGTACTTC; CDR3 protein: CASSPGGEYEQYF
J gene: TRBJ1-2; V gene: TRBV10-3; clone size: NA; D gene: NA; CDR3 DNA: TGTGCCATCAGTGATCAACACCGGGGATTAAGCTATGGCTACACCTTC; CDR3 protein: CAISDQHRGLSYGYTF
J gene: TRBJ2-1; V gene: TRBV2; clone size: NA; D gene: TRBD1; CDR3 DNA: TGTGCCAGCAGTGCTACAGGACAGGGGGGGAATGAGCAGTTCTTC; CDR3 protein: CASSATGQGGNEQFF
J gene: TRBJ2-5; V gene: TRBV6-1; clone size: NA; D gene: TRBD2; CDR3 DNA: TGTGCCAGCAGTGAAGTTGCTAGCGGGAGGGGGGAGACCCAGTACTTC; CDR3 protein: CASSEVASGRGETQYF